A selection of T cell receptor beta chains follows, all from one sample in a study of T cells of healthy individuals. From the 5' RACE reads, TCRdb called clonotypes with MiXCR, one entry per CDR3 protein. The sample has 60,000 to 70,000 distinct CDR3 sequences, about a sixth seen once. These receptors all come from a human donor in good health. Each CDR3 is given with its conserved first and last residue. D genes are given only for firm matches. For some rows the clone size is stated as once, few or many, or as a class when expanded; others skip it.

v_gene	d_gene	abundance	j_gene	CDR3nt	CDR3aa
TRBV5-1	TRBD2	NA	TRBJ2-3	TGCGCCAGCAGCTTGTTGACTAGCGACACAGATACGCAGTATTTT	CASSLLTSDTDTQYF
TRBV7-9	NA	few	TRBJ2-7	TGTGCCAGCAGCCTGGGACTTCACTACGAGCAGTACTTC	CASSLGLHYEQYF
TRBV10-3	NA	NA	TRBJ1-5	TGTGCCATCAGTGACTCAGATAGCAATCAGCCCCAGCATTTT	CAISDSDSNQPQHF
TRBV7-2	NA	NA	TRBJ1-4	TGTGCCAGCAGCTTAGTGACACAGAATGAAAAACTGTTTTTT	CASSLVTQNEKLFF
TRBV21-1	NA	many	TRBJ2-3	TGTGCCAGCAGCCGGCGGACTCGGACACTTCCTAGCACAGATACGCAGTATTTT	CASSRRTRTLPSTDTQYF
TRBV20-1	NA	many	TRBJ2-1	TGCAGTGCTAGAGAGAGCCACTACAATGAGCAGTTCTTC	CSARESHYNEQFF
TRBV29-1	NA	NA	TRBJ1-5	TGCAGCGTCGGGGACGAGAAGCCCCAGCATTTT	CSVGDEKPQHF
TRBV20-1	TRBD2	NA	TRBJ2-1	TGCAGTGCTGCAGCGGGGGGGCCTAATGAGCAGTTCTTC	CSAAAGGPNEQFF
TRBV4-1	NA	once	TRBJ2-3	TGCGCCAGCAGCCACGTTATAGCTGCTCAGCCGGGCACAGATACGCAGTATTTT	CASSHVIAAQPGTDTQYF
TRBV7-9	NA	many	TRBJ1-4	TGTGCCAGCAGCTTAGTTCACATCGCAACTAATGAAAAACTGTTTTTT	CASSLVHIATNEKLFF